This passage covers 9 T cell receptor beta chains from one sample sequenced in a study of shared clonotypes between healthy human individuals. Naivety among CD8 cells was defined by CD45RO negativity and positive CCR7 selection, thereby excluding terminally differentiated effector memory CD45RA+ cells. Libraries were prepared by immunoSEQ multiplex PCR; TCRdb keeps only in-frame clonotypes and omits some of them. This sample yields 1.5 million to 2.5 million clones, of which about 95% are seen a single time; less than 1.5% belongs to the top ten. The specimen was naive CD8+ T cells sorted from blood. The receptors stem from a man younger than 35 in good health.

The chain has TRBV6-5 and TRBJ2-2, with D perhaps assigned TRBD1 or TRBD2 (5 bases each). The germline V gene encodes CDR1 MNHEY and CDR2 SVGAGI. V was clipped by 3 bases and J by 7 bases, with 12 bases between them. The CDR3 length is 14 residues. CDR3 residues: CASSYGGEGGELFF. CDR3 coding DNA: TGTGCCAGCAGTTATGGGGGAGAGGGCGGGGAGCTGTTTTTT.

The chain uses TRBV5-6 and TRBJ2-7; D could derive from TRBD1 or TRBD2 (5 bases each). The V end was cut by 0 bases, the J end by 3 bases, with 10 bases between. Germline V gene sequence: CDR1 SGHDT, CDR2 YYEEEE. This CDR3 has 14 residues. The CDR3 nucleotides read TGTGCCAGCAGCTTGGGTCTGGGGGTCTACGAGCAGTACTTC. Translating gives CASSLGLGVYEQYF.

The CDR3 region is CASSEVAGGTWGEQYF. CDR3 coding DNA: TGCGCCAGCAGTGAGGTGGCGGGAGGGACGTGGGGCGAGCAGTACTTC. This chain joins TRBV10-1 and TRBJ2-7, with 9 bases matching TRBD2. This CDR3 region has 16 residues. CDR1 is WNHNN and CDR2 is SYGVQD in the germline V gene (reference sequence). V was clipped by 2 bases and J by 6 bases; unmatched bases: 11.

The chain recombines TRBV27 with TRBJ2-7, with TRBD2 as a possible D gene (7 bases). V was cut by 8 bases and J by 2 bases, with 13 bases left in between. The CDR3 length is 13 residues. Germline V lookup: CDR1 MNHEY, CDR2 SMNVEV (reference sequence). The CDR3 DNA sequence: TGTGCCAGCGGGGACGGGGGGCCCTACGAGCAGTACTTC. Residues: CASGDGGPYEQYF.

In its sample, this clone was seen a few times. The gene calls are TRBV30 and TRBJ1-5, with no clear D. CDR1 GTSNPN and CDR2 SVGIG come from the germline V gene (reference sequence). The CDR3 runs to 13 residues. Trimming cost V 2 bases and J 5 bases, with 10 bases left between them. DNA for the CDR3: TGTGCCTGGAGTAAAGACATTGATCAGCCCCAGCATTTT. It encodes CAWSKDIDQPQHF.

Only one count was recorded for this clone. The gene calls are TRBV6-5 and TRBJ2-5; 8 bases map to TRBD1. After removal of 4 bases from V and 4 bases from J, the junction contained 5 bases not matched to a gene. Germline values: CDR1 MNHEY, CDR2 SVGAGI. CDR3 length equals 14 residues. The CDR3 loop reads CASSFFGTGETQYF. Here the CDR3 DNA reads TGTGCCAGCAGTTTTTTTGGGACAGGAGAGACCCAGTACTTC.

Points on this clone: Distinct nucleotide sequences in the sample also encode this CDR3. J is TRBJ2-5 and V is TRBV6-5, with D possibly matching TRBD2 (6 bases). V lost 2 bases, J lost 5 bases, and 9 bases lay in between. This CDR3 has 13 amino acids. Germline CDR1 MNHEY, CDR2 SVGAGI. CDR3 in amino acids: CASSYPEGETQYF. The CDR3 DNA reads as TGTGCCAGCAGTTACCCGGAGGGCGAGACCCAGTACTTC.

This chain uses TRBV19 with TRBJ2-7; 12 nucleotides match TRBD2. The V gene's germline CDR1 is LNHDA and CDR2 SQIVND (reference sequence). V lost 5 bases to trimming and J lost 3 bases; unmatched junction nucleotides: 5. The CDR3 has 15 amino acids. In DNA, the CDR3 is TGTGCCAGTAGTGCTAGCGGGGGGGCCTTCTACGAGCAGTACTTC. It specifies CASSASGGAFYEQYF.

V and J are TRBV30 and TRBJ2-1, with D possibly matching TRBD2 (5 bases). Per the germline V gene, CDR1 is GTSNPN and CDR2 is SVGIG (reference sequence). Trimming shortened V by 1 base and J by 0 bases, and 19 bases separated the two germline ends. CDR3 length: 18 amino acids. The CDR3 reads CAWSGLLDGISSYNEQFF. DNA for the CDR3: TGTGCCTGGAGTGGACTCTTGGACGGGATTAGCTCCTACAATGAGCAGTTCTTC.